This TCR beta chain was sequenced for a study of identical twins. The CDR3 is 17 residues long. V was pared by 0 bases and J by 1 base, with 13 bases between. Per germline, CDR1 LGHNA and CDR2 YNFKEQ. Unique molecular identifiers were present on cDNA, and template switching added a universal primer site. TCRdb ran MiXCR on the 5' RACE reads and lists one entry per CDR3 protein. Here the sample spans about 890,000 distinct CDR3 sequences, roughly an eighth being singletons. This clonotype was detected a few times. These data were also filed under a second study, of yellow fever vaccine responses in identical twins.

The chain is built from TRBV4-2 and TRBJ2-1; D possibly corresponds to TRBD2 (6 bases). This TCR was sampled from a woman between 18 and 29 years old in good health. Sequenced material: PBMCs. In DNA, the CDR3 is TGTGCCAGCAGCCAAGATCTTCCCGGAGGGTCCTACAATGAGCAGTTCTTC. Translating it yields CASSQDLPGGSYNEQFF.